Here is one TCR beta chain with its context. What it binds is unknown. Molecules of cDNA were individually given unique molecular identifiers that were attached to them. TCRdb reprocessed the 5' RACE reads via MiXCR and lists one record per CDR3 protein. The sample yields some 77,000 distinct CDR3 sequences, about 16% seen once. The data are from a study of early T cells in non-severe SARS-CoV-2 infection. Study information: Unsorted whole-blood RNA was sequenced in bulk, leaving chains unpaired.

Study observations and caveats: Using VDJdb, the matching emphasized anti-spike CD8 responses while missing private and CD4 specificities.

CDR1 is SQVTM and CDR2 is ANQGSEA in the germline V gene. The length of the CDR3 is 14 residues. V dropped 2 bases and J dropped 3 bases, with 12 bases sitting between them. The chain has TRBV29-1 and TRBJ2-3; D might be TRBD2 (6 bases). This clonotype originated in an adult who was a healthcare worker with PCR-confirmed SARS-CoV-2 infection or an uninfected control (not recorded which). Sequenced input: whole blood. The CDR3 protein is CSVERTGRTDTQYF. In DNA form, the CDR3 reads TGCAGCGTTGAAAGGACGGGGAGGACAGATACGCAGTATTTT.